A single sample is the source of the 25 T cell receptor beta chains below, sequenced in a study of T cells in Graves' hyperthyroidism and ophthalmopathy. Researchers amplified the TCR beta CDR3 regions from RNA transcripts. HTBI primers drove first-round RT-PCR of the TCR CDR3. TCRdb independently ran MiXCR on the multiplex PCR reads; one entry per CDR3 protein. The table has some 600,000 distinct CDR3 sequences, approximately 44% seen once; the top ten hold roughly 8.2%. Sequenced input: peripheral blood or thyroid tissue (not recorded which). The receptors stem from a woman under 30 with Graves' hyperthyroidism.

The chain is built from TRBV5-6 and TRBJ1-2; possible D gene TRBD1, 5 bases. Trimming cost V 0 bases and J 4 bases, with 10 bases left between them. CDR1 and CDR2 (germline): SGHDT, YYEEEE. The CDR3 contains 14 residues. CDR3 region: CASSLGREVYGYTF. Here the CDR3 DNA reads TGTGCCAGCAGCTTGGGCAGGGAGGTCTATGGCTACACCTTC.

With regard to this clonotype: At one end, the junction sequence differs from germline, possibly due to a read error. This chain joins TRBV5-1 and TRBJ2-7; 8 nucleotides line up with TRBD2. Germline CDR1 reads SGHRS; CDR2 reads YFSETQ. This CDR3 has 15 amino acids. Written as DNA, the CDR3 is TGCGCCAACAGCTTGGAACTAGCGGACTCCTACGAGCAGTACTTC. Encoded protein: CANSLELADSYEQYF.

This clonotype has only a few counts. The chain has TRBV12-3 or TRBV12-4 and TRBJ2-5; D may be TRBD1 (5 bases). The V and J ends lost 6 bases and 5 bases respectively, with 13 bases between them. This CDR3 contains 13 residues. The CDR3 coding sequence is TGTGCCAGCAGGGCCGCAGGGCTGGAGACCCAGTACTTC. As protein: CASRAAGLETQYF.

This chain uses TRBV7-9 with TRBJ2-6; no reliable D call. The CDR3 length is 14 residues. Germline CDR1 is SEHNR and CDR2 is FQNEAQ (reference sequence). The ends were cut back, 3 bases at V and 3 bases at J, with 6 bases in the middle. The CDR3 loop reads CASSFPGGANVLTF. CDR3 nucleotide sequence: TGTGCCAGCAGCTTCCCTGGTGGGGCCAACGTCCTGACTTTC.

V and J are TRBV20-1 and TRBJ2-7; 14 bases match TRBD2. J lost 2 bases, V lost 6 bases, and 9 bases had no gene match. Germline lookup yields CDR1 DFQATT and CDR2 SNEGSKA (reference sequence). This CDR3 contains 16 residues. The CDR3 loop reads CSATGLAGGGTYEQYF. The CDR3 coding sequence is TGCAGTGCGACCGGACTAGCGGGAGGAGGGACCTACGAGCAGTACTTC.

Points on this clonotype: One end of the junction fails to match germline, which may point to a read error. The rearrangement uses TRBV7-2 and TRBJ1-1; TRBD1 matches 7 bases. CDR1 is SGHTA, CDR2 FQGNSA, per germline. CDR3 length: 12 amino acids. The CDR3 DNA reads TGCGCCAGCAGCTTGGAAGGACAGGTAGCTTTCTTT. Protein: CASSLEGQVAFF.

The J gene is TRBJ2-7, the V gene TRBV13; 7 bases map to TRBD2. The CDR3 contains 13 residues. The trim removed 0 bases at V and 7 bases at J, leaving 3 bases unmatched. Germline V gene lookup returns CDR1 PRHDT and CDR2 FYEKMQ (reference sequence). The CDR3 DNA is TGTGCCAGCAGCTTAGGCCCCGGGAGGGAGCAGTACTTC. Translation: CASSLGPGREQYF.

This clonotype has a single count. The chain is built from TRBV9 and TRBJ1-2; TRBD1 might be the D (5 bases). V was cut by 7 bases and J by 2 bases, with 18 bases left in between. Germline V gene sequence: CDR1 SGDLS, CDR2 YYNGEE. This CDR3 is 15 amino acids long. The CDR3 nucleotides are TGTGCCAGCTCACCGCCCAGGGCGGAGAACTATGGCTACACCTTC. The encoded protein is CASSPPRAENYGYTF.

Worth noting for this clonotype: A read error is possible here, since a much larger clone lies one base away. This chain connects TRBV7-9 to TRBJ1-1; D is unresolved. Germline V lookup: CDR1 SEHNR, CDR2 FQNEAQ (reference sequence). The V end lost 4 bases, the J end lost 8 bases, and 11 bases lay between the germline ends. This CDR3 region has 12 residues. This CDR3 reads CASSSEGKEAFF. CDR3 bases: TGTGCCAGCAGCTCAGAAGGGAAGGAAGCTTTCTTT.

This clonotype was recorded at least ten times. One end of the junction varies from germline; a read error may be responsible. The chain uses TRBV24-1 and TRBJ1-2, with 12 bases matching TRBD1. Per the germline V gene, CDR1 is KGHDR and CDR2 is SFDVKD. The CDR3 covers 14 residues. CDR3 residues: CATSGGQGANGYTF. The CDR3 DNA reads as TGTGCCACGAGTGGGGGACAGGGGGCGAACGGCTACACCTTC.

The genes are TRBV24-1 and TRBJ1-5; 8 nucleotides align to TRBD1. The CDR3 has 16 residues. The junction had 10 bases not matched to a gene; V was cut back by 7 bases and J by 3 bases. CDR1 is KGHDR and CDR2 is SFDVKD in the germline V gene. The chain's CDR3 is CATSDTGQGYNQPQHF. The DNA of the CDR3 is TGTGCCACCAGCGACACTGGACAGGGCTACAATCAGCCCCAGCATTTT.

Remarks on this clonotype: The junction shows a germline mismatch at one end, possibly a read error. The chain links TRBV7-9 to TRBJ2-6; D possibly uses TRBD1 or TRBD2 (5 bases each). This CDR3 comprises 13 residues. Germline V CDR1 and CDR2: SEHNR, FQNEAQ (reference sequence). For the CDR3, the DNA is TGTGCCACCAGCTCAGGGCGGGTGAACACTGAAGCTTTC. Translated: CATSSGRVNTEAF.

The CDR3 DNA sequence: TGCAGCGTTGATTCGGACAGTACCTACGAGCAGTACTTC. Translating gives CSVDSDSTYEQYF. The chain carries TRBV29-1 and TRBJ2-7; D perhaps matches TRBD1 (6 bases). Trimming removed 3 bases at V and 2 bases at J, with 11 bases between. Germline assignment: CDR1 SQVTM and CDR2 ANQGSEA. CDR3 length equals 13 residues.

J is TRBJ2-2 and V is TRBV9; no clear D. Trimming took off 4 bases at V and 0 bases at J, with 4 bases between the two ends. The CDR3 is made up of 13 amino acids. CDR1 and CDR2 from the germline V gene are SGDLS and YYNGEE. Here the CDR3 DNA reads TGTGCCAGCAGCCAACCGAACACCGGGGAGCTGTTTTTT. The encoded protein is CASSQPNTGELFF.

This clonotype was seen a few times. The rearrangement uses TRBV7-2 and TRBJ1-2; D perhaps matches TRBD1 (6 bases). The germline V and J ends were trimmed by 5 bases and 0 bases, with 19 bases remaining between them. CDR3 size: 17 residues. Germline V gives CDR1 SGHTA, CDR2 FQGNSA. In DNA form, the CDR3 reads TGTGCCAGCAGCCCGGGGGGGGGACACCAAACTAACTATGGCTACACCTTC. Protein sequence: CASSPGGGHQTNYGYTF. Together with reference TRBV7-2 and TRBJ1-2, the CDR3 gives the full variable domain: GAGVSQSPSNKVTEKGKDVELRCDPISGHTALYWYRQSLGQGLEFLIYFQGNSAPDKSGLPSDRFSAERTGGSVSTLTIQRTQQEDSAVYLCASSPGGGHQTNYGYTFGSGTRLTVV.

This CDR3 reads CAISESRAGGTQETQYF. Written as DNA, the CDR3 is TGTGCCATCAGTGAGTCGAGAGCGGGAGGGACCCAAGAGACCCAGTACTTC. The chain is built from TRBV10-3 and TRBJ2-5, with 10 bases matching TRBD2. The CDR3 consists of 17 residues. Looked up from germline, CDR1 is ENHRY and CDR2 is SYGVKD. The V segment lost 0 bases and the J segment 1 base; nucleotides outside the gene matches: 5.

V and J are TRBV20-1 and TRBJ1-1; D is ambiguous. The CDR3 is 13 residues long. V lost 1 base to trimming and J lost 4 bases, with 10 bases between them. From germline, CDR1 is DFQATT and CDR2 SNEGSKA (reference sequence). The CDR3 nucleotides are TGCAGTGCTAGAGGGGGAGGTAGCACTGAAGCTTTCTTT. It specifies CSARGGGSTEAFF.

This clonotype showed up just a few times. The chain carries TRBV9 and TRBJ1-1; tentative D call: TRBD1 (5 bases). Germline V gene data show CDR1 as SGDLS and CDR2 as YYNGEE. This CDR3 region has 17 residues. V gave up 3 bases and J gave up 0 bases, with 18 bases separating them. CDR3: CASSAIKGPRMNTEAFF. For the CDR3, the DNA is TGTGCCAGCAGCGCTATAAAGGGACCACGAATGAACACTGAAGCTTTCTTT.

This clonotype appeared many times. The chain recombines TRBV24-1 with TRBJ1-5; D is undetermined. Germline CDR1 reads KGHDR; CDR2 reads SFDVKD. Trimming removed 6 bases at V and 3 bases at J, with 11 bases between. The CDR3 is 14 residues long. CDR3 protein: CATSLRTANQPQHF. CDR3 in DNA: TGTGCCACCAGTCTGAGAACGGCCAATCAGCCCCAGCATTTT.

Comment on this clonotype: A read error may account for a junction end that differs from germline. The chain combines TRBV3-1 with TRBJ1-1, with 7 bases identical to TRBD1. CDR1 and CDR2 from the germline V gene are LGHDT and YNNKEL (reference sequence). The CDR3 consists of 10 residues. This chain's CDR3 is CASSRQGGIF. In DNA, the CDR3 is TGTGCCAGCAGTCGACAGGGAGGGATCTTT.

In regard to this clonotype: It may be a read error: a sequence one base away is much more abundant. The V gene is TRBV2, the J gene TRBJ2-7; a weak D match, TRBD2 (6 bases). The CDR3 runs 15 residues. Germline CDR1 and CDR2: SNHLY and FYNNEI. The CDR3 region is CASCEAAGKTYEQYF. In DNA form, the CDR3 reads TGTGCCAGCTGTGAAGCGGCGGGGAAAACCTACGAGCAGTACTTC.

The chain carries TRBV12-3 or TRBV12-4 and TRBJ1-2; D is unclear. V shed 6 bases and J shed 8 bases, with 7 bases lying between them. The CDR3 is 10 amino acids. DNA of the CDR3: TGTGCCAGCAGCCCTAGAGGCTACACCTTC. Translated: CASSPRGYTF.

The sample holds many counts of this clonotype. This sequence joins TRBV7-2 and TRBJ1-2; D unresolved. The CDR3 is made up of 14 amino acids. Germline values: CDR1 SGHTA, CDR2 FQGNSA. The V end was cut by 7 bases, the J end by 8 bases, with 20 bases between. The CDR3 nucleotides are TGTGCCAGCAACCTCGGGAGGGAGCGTCAAGGCTACACCTTC. Its protein is CASNLGRERQGYTF.

This clonotype was seen only a few times. The J gene is TRBJ1-2, the V gene TRBV7-2, with 11 bases identical to TRBD1. V gave up 5 bases and J gave up 7 bases; unmatched junction bases: 9. The CDR3 is made up of 15 amino acids. Per the germline V gene, CDR1 is SGHTA and CDR2 is FQGNSA. The CDR3 DNA reads TGTGCCAGCAGCCTAGGCGGACAGGGGGCGAGTGGCTACACCTTC. Protein sequence: CASSLGGQGASGYTF.

This clonotype appeared a few times. V and J are TRBV7-9 and TRBJ2-7; D is undetermined. CDR3 length equals 13 residues. V lost 1 base and J lost 6, with 10 bases in between. CDR1 SEHNR and CDR2 FQNEAQ come from the germline V gene (reference sequence). CDR3 region: CASSLGLVGEQYF. CDR3 nucleotide sequence: TGTGCCAGCAGCTTAGGACTTGTAGGCGAGCAGTACTTC.